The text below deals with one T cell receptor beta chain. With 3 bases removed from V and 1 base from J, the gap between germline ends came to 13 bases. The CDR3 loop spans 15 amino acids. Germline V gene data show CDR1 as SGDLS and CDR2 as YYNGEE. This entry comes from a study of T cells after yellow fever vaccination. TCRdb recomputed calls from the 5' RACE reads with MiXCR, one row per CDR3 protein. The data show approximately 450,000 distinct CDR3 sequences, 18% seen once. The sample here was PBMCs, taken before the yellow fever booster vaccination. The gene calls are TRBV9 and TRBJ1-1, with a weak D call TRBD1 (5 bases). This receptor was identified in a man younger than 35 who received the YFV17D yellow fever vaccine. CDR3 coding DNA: TGTGCCAGCAGCGCCGGGGCGGGTGGGAACACTGAAGCTTTCTTT. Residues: CASSAGAGGNTEAFF.